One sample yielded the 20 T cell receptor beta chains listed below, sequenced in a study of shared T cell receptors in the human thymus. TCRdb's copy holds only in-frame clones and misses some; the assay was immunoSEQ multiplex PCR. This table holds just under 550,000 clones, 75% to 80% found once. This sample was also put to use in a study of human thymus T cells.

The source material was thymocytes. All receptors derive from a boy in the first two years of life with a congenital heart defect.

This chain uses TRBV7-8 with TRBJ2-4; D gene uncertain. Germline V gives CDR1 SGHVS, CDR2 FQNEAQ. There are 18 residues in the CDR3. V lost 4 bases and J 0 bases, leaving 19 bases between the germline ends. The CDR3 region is CASSSRSPIFLAKNIQYF. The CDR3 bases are TGTGCCAGCAGCTCTAGGTCCCCGATCTTTCTAGCCAAAAACATTCAGTACTTC.

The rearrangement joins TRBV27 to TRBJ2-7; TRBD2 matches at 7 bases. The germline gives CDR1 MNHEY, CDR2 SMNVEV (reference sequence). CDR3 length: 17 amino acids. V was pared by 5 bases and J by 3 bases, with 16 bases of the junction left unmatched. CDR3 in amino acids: CASSPTPTSRRIYEQYF. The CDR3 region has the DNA TGTGCCAGCAGTCCAACACCGACTAGCAGACGAATCTACGAGCAGTACTTC.

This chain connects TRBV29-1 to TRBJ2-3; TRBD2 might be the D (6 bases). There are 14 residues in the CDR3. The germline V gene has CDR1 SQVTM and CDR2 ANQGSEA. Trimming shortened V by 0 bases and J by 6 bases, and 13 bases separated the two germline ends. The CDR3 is CSVEDTGVGDTQYF. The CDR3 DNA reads TGCAGCGTTGAAGATACGGGGGTCGGGGATACGCAGTATTTT.

CDR3 residues: CSVGRAGPGEQYF. Written as DNA, the CDR3 is TGCAGCGTTGGAAGGGCAGGGCCTGGCGAGCAGTACTTC. The V gene is TRBV29-1, the J gene TRBJ2-5; D perhaps matches TRBD1 (5 bases). The closer fit of TRBJ2-7 to the DNA end suggests the J call may be wrong. Germline CDR1 is SQVTM and CDR2 is ANQGSEA. The CDR3 covers 13 residues.

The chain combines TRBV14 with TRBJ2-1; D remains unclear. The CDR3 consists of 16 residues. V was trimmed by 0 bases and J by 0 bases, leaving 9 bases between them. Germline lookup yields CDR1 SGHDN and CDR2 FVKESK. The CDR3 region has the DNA TGTGCCAGCAGCCAAGAAGAGGTCAGCTCCTACAATGAGCAGTTCTTC. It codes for CASSQEEVSSYNEQFF.

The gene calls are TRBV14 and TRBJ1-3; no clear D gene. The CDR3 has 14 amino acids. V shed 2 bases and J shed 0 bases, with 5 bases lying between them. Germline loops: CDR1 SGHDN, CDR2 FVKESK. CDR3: CASSQPSSGNTIYF. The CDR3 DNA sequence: TGTGCCAGCAGCCAACCGAGCTCTGGAAACACCATATATTTT.

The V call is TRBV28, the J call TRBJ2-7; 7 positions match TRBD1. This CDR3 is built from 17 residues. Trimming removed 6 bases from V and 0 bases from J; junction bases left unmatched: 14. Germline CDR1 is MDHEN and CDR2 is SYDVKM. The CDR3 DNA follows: TGTGCCAGCAGCCCCGACAGGGACCGAAGGGACTCCTACGAGCAGTACTTC. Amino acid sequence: CASSPDRDRRDSYEQYF.

The CDR3 reads CASSLRPGTGAEQYF. The CDR3 DNA sequence: TGTGCCAGCAGCTTAAGACCCGGGACAGGGGCCGAGCAGTACTTC. The chain combines TRBV7-6 with TRBJ2-7, with 10 bases fitting TRBD1. CDR1 and CDR2 (germline): SGHVS, FNYEAQ. CDR3 size: 15 residues. Trimming removed 2 bases from V and 6 bases from J; junction bases left unmatched: 7.

CDR3 loop: CASSEWEAKNIQYF. The CDR3 region has the DNA TGTGCCAGCAGTGAATGGGAGGCCAAAAACATTCAGTACTTC. This sequence joins TRBV2 and TRBJ2-4, with TRBD2 as a possible D gene (5 bases). Germline assignment: CDR1 SNHLY and CDR2 FYNNEI. The CDR3 contains 14 residues. Trimming removed 2 bases at V and 1 base at J, with 6 bases between.

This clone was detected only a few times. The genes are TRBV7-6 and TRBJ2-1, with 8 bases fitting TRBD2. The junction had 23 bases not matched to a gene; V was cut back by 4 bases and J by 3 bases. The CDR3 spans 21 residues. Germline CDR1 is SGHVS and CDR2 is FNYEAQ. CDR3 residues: CASSSSTGTGKRESFYNEQFF. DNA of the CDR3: TGTGCCAGCAGCTCCTCCACCGGGACGGGGAAGCGGGAGTCCTTCTACAATGAGCAGTTCTTC.

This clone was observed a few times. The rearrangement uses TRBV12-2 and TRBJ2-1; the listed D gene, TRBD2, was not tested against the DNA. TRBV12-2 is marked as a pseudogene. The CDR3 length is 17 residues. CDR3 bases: TGTGCAAGTCGCTTAGCGTCGGTGGGAGGCTCCTACAATGAGCAGTTCTTC. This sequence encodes CASRLASVGGSYNEQFF.

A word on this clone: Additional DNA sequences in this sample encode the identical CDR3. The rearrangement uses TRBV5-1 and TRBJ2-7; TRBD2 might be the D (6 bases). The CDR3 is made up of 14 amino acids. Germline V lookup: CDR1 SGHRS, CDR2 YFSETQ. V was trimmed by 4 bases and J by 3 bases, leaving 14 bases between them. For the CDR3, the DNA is TGCGCCAGCAGCCTAAGCGGGCGAAGCTACGAGCAGTACTTC. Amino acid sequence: CASSLSGRSYEQYF.

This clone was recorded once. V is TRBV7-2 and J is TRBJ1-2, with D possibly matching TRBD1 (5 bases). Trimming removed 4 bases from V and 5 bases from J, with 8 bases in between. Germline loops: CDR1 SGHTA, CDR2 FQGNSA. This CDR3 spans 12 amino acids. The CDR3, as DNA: TGTGCCAGCAGCTCCCGGGGGTATGGCTACACCTTC. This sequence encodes CASSSRGYGYTF.

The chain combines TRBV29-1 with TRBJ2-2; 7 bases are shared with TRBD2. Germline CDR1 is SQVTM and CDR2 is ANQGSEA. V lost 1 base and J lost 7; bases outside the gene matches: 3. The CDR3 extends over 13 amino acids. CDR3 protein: CSVEARGDGELFF. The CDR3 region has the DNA TGCAGCGTTGAAGCTCGGGGGGACGGGGAGCTGTTTTTT.

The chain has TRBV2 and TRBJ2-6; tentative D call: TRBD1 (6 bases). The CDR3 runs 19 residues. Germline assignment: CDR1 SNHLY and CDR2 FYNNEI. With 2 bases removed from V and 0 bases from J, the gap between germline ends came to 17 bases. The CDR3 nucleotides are TGTGCCAGCAGTGAACATTTCGACAGGCTAAACTCTGGGGCCAACGTCCTGACTTTC. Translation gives CASSEHFDRLNSGANVLTF.

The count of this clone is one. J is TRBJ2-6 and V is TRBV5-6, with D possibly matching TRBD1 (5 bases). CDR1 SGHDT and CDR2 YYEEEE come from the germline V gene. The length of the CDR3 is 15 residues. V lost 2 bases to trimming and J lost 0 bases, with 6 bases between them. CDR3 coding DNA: TGTGCCAGCAGCTTAGGGGTCTCTGGGGCCAACGTCCTGACTTTC. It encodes CASSLGVSGANVLTF.

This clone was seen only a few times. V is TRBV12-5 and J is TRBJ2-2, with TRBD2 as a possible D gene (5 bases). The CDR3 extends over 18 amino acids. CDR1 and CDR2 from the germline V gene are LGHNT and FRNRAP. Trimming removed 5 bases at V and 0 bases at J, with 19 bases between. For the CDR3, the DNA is TGTGCTAGTGGTCTAAACGACACGGCGGGCGCGAACACCGGGGAGCTGTTTTTT. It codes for CASGLNDTAGANTGELFF.

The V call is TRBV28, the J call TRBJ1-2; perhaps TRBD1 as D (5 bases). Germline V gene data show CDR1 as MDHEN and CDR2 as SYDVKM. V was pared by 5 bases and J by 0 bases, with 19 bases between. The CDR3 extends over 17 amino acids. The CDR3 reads CASSGMTVSTSNYGYTF. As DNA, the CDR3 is TGTGCCAGCAGTGGAATGACAGTGAGCACTTCTAACTATGGCTACACCTTC.

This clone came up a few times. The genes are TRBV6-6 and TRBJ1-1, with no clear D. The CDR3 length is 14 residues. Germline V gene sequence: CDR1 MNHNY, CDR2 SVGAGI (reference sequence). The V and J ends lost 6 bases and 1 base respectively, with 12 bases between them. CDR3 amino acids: CASRKRTQNTEAFF. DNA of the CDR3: TGTGCCAGCAGGAAGAGAACCCAGAACACTGAAGCTTTCTTT.

CDR3 residues: CATSREVSGGGAGELFF. For the CDR3, the DNA is TGTGCCACCAGCAGAGAGGTCTCGGGAGGGGGAGCCGGGGAGCTGTTTTTT. V and J are TRBV15 and TRBJ2-2, with 8 bases matching TRBD2. The junction had 9 bases not matched to a gene; V was cut back by 0 bases and J by 6 bases. The CDR3 is 17 residues long. Looked up from germline, CDR1 is LNHNV and CDR2 is YYDKDF (reference sequence).